A selection of T cell receptor beta chains follows, all from one sample in a study of T cell changes during pregnancy in multiple sclerosis. Sequenced by immunoSEQ multiplex PCR; TCRdb stores in-frame clones only, minus some. The sample records about 30,000 clones, approximately 91% being singletons. Sequences were derived from peripheral blood, sampled in the second trimester of pregnancy. The receptors stem from a female donor in good health, enrolled as a control in a pregnancy study. CDR3s include the opening cysteine and the closing phenylalanine or tryptophan. The order of the fields is CDR3 DNA, CDR3 protein, D gene, CDR3 length, clone size, V gene, J gene. The D gene is left open where the match is weak. Expanded clones get a size class; other rows say once, few or many, or leave the size out.

TGTGCCAGCAGTGAAGTCCTTGGCTCCTCCTACGAGCAGTACTTC,CASSEVLGSSYEQYF,-,15,once,TRBV6-1,TRBJ2-7
TGTGCCGCCCTCTGCTGGAGCTCTGGAAACACCATATATTTT,CAALCWSSGNTIYF,-,14,-,TRBV9,TRBJ1-3
TGTGCCAGCAGCGACCGAGCGGGGGGGCTTCAAGAGACCCAGTACTTC,CASSDRAGGLQETQYF,TRBD2,16,-,TRBV9,TRBJ2-5
TGTGCCAGCTCACCACTTTCAGGGGAGAATCAGCCCCAGCATTTT,CASSPLSGENQPQHF,-,15,-,TRBV18,TRBJ1-5
TGTGCCAGCAGCTTAGAAGGGGGCCCCACTGAAGCTTTCTTT,CASSLEGGPTEAFF,TRBD1,14,-,TRBV13,TRBJ1-1
TGTGCCATCAGTGAGCCGACAGGGGGACCGAATCAGCCCCAGCATTTT,CAISEPTGGPNQPQHF,TRBD1,16,-,TRBV10-3,TRBJ1-5
TGTGCCAGCAGCCAAGATCGGGCGGGGCCGACTACTCAGAGCTCCTACGAGCAGTACTTC,CASSQDRAGPTTQSSYEQYF,-,20,-,TRBV4-2,TRBJ2-7
TGTGCCAGCAGCGGAACGGGACTAGCGGGAAAGTACAATGAGCAGTTCTTC,CASSGTGLAGKYNEQFF,TRBD2,17,-,TRBV11-2,TRBJ2-1
TGTGCCAGCAGCTTAGGTGGCCGACTATCTGGGGCCAACGTCCTGACTTTC,CASSLGGRLSGANVLTF,-,17,-,TRBV7-8,TRBJ2-6
TGTGCCAGCAGCGGCGGGAGTGGCTACGAGCAGTACTTC,CASSGGSGYEQYF,TRBD2,13,-,TRBV9,TRBJ2-7
TGTGCCAGCAGCGCGGACCAGGGCGGGAGCTATGGCTACACCTTC,CASSADQGGSYGYTF,-,15,-,TRBV9,TRBJ1-2
TGTGCCAGCAGCGAGGGGCCGAGCAATCAGCCCCAGCATTTT,CASSEGPSNQPQHF,-,14,-,TRBV9,TRBJ1-5
TGTGCCTGGAAACAGGGCTACGAGCAGTACTTC,CAWKQGYEQYF,-,11,-,TRBV30,TRBJ2-7
TGTGCCAGCAGCTTAGTAGGGTCGACCGTCGGGGGGAATGAGCAGTTCTTC,CASSLVGSTVGGNEQFF,TRBD2,17,-,TRBV7-2,TRBJ2-1
TGCGCCAGCAGCCAAATAAGTGGGGCGACGCAGTATTTT,CASSQISGATQYF,-,13,once,TRBV4-1,TRBJ2-3
TGTGCCAGCAGCGTAAAAGCCTCGCGCGGCAATGAGCAGTTCTTC,CASSVKASRGNEQFF,-,15,-,TRBV9,TRBJ2-1
TGTGCCAGCAGCCCTACCGGGACAGGGTCCTACGAGCAGTACTTC,CASSPTGTGSYEQYF,TRBD1,15,-,TRBV11-2,TRBJ2-7
TGTGCCAGCAGCATGATGGCCGGGGTTAAAACGCAGTATTTT,CASSMMAGVKTQYF,-,14,-,TRBV7-2,TRBJ2-3
TGTGCCAGCAAGGACAGGGGGCTATTGAACACTGAAGCTTTCTTT,CASKDRGLLNTEAFF,TRBD1,15,-,TRBV2,TRBJ1-1
TGTGCCAGCAGTTACTTCGGGGCGAACACCGGGGAGCTGTTTTTT,CASSYFGANTGELFF,-,15,-,TRBV6-5,TRBJ2-2
TGTGCCAGCAGCCCCGCGAGCCTGGGGCCCGGGGAGCTGTTTTTT,CASSPASLGPGELFF,-,15,-,TRBV7-9,TRBJ2-2
TGTGCCATCAGTTCGGGTTACAGCACAGATACGCAGTATTTT,CAISSGYSTDTQYF,-,14,-,TRBV10-3,TRBJ2-3
TGTGCCAGCAGTTTATTGGGAGCGGGGGTCCCCATAAACGAGCAGTACTTC,CASSLLGAGVPINEQYF,TRBD2,17,-,TRBV28,TRBJ2-7
TGTGCCAGCAGTGCCCAGGGTTACAATGAGCAGTTCTTC,CASSAQGYNEQFF,-,13,-,TRBV27,TRBJ2-1
TGTGCCAGCAGCATGACCCTAGGAAACACTGAAGCTTTCTTT,CASSMTLGNTEAFF,-,14,-,TRBV7-8,TRBJ1-1
TGTGCCAGCAGCTTGGGGACGGACAGTTTCCCTTACAATGAGCAGTTCTTC,CASSLGTDSFPYNEQFF,-,17,once,TRBV5-4,TRBJ2-1
TGTGCCAGCTCAAAGCGATTCGGGACCCAGTACTTC,CASSKRFGTQYF,-,12,-,TRBV5-4,TRBJ2-5
TGTACCAGCAGTTACTTGGGACAGATTGAAGCTTTCTTT,CTSSYLGQIEAFF,TRBD1,13,-,TRBV6-5,TRBJ1-1
TGTGCCAGCACCTCAGCTAAGGACAGGGGGTCCTATGGCTACACCTTC,CASTSAKDRGSYGYTF,TRBD1,16,-,TRBV9,TRBJ1-2
TGTGCCAGCAGTTTACGAGGTCAGCCCCAGCATTTT,CASSLRGQPQHF,-,12,-,TRBV28,TRBJ1-5
TGTGCCAGCAGCTTTCTAGGACAGGGGGCTCACGAGCAGTACTTC,CASSFLGQGAHEQYF,TRBD1,15,-,TRBV7-9,TRBJ2-7
TGTGCCAGCAGCCGGGTGCCCGAGGAGTTCTTC,CASSRVPEEFF,-,11,-,TRBV6-5,TRBJ2-1
TGCGCCAGCAGCCCTACTAGCGGGGGTAGCACAGATACGCAGTATTTT,CASSPTSGGSTDTQYF,TRBD2,16,-,TRBV4-3,TRBJ2-3
TGCGCCAGCAGCCAAGATGCGGGGAGGGAGCAGTTCTTC,CASSQDAGREQFF,-,13,-,TRBV4-3,TRBJ2-1
TGTGCCAGCAGCCAAGATCCGGCCGGTAGGGGCGCCTCCTACGAGCAGTACTTC,CASSQDPAGRGASYEQYF,-,18,-,TRBV4-2,TRBJ2-7
TGCGCCAGCACTGAGCTGGCAGGGTCCACTGAAGCTTTCTTT,CASTELAGSTEAFF,-,14,-,TRBV5-1,TRBJ1-1
TGTGCCAGCAGCTCCCTAGCGGAGAGGAGGCTCGGTGAGCAGTTCTTC,CASSSLAERRLGEQFF,TRBD2,16,-,TRBV9,TRBJ2-1
TGTGCCAGCAGTGGTAGGGGGAATGAGCAGTTCTTC,CASSGRGNEQFF,-,12,-,TRBV28,TRBJ2-1
TGTGCCAGCAGCGCCCCAGGGTACACTGAAGCTTTCTTT,CASSAPGYTEAFF,-,13,-,TRBV7-9,TRBJ1-1
TGTGCCAGCAGTGAGACAAGTTTCTCCTACGAGCAGTACTTC,CASSETSFSYEQYF,-,14,-,TRBV25-1,TRBJ2-7
TGTGCCAGCAGCAAGGGACAGGGGGCGCGAGAGACCCAGTACTTC,CASSKGQGARETQYF,TRBD1,15,many,TRBV9,TRBJ2-5
TGTGCTAGTGGCCCCGACAGAAACTATGGCTACACCTTC,CASGPDRNYGYTF,-,13,-,TRBV12-5,TRBJ1-2
TGTGCCAGCAGGGGTTTTACAGGGTGGGACACTGAAGCTTTCTTT,CASRGFTGWDTEAFF,-,15,-,TRBV2,TRBJ1-1
TGTGCCAGCAGCAGCGACACGGACAACACAGATACGCAGTATTTT,CASSSDTDNTDTQYF,-,15,-,TRBV7-9,TRBJ2-3
TGTGCCAGCTCACCGACTAGCGGACGCACCGGGGAGCTGTTTTTT,CASSPTSGRTGELFF,TRBD2,15,-,TRBV18,TRBJ2-2